The 11 T cell receptor beta chains presented below share a single source sample, sequenced in a study of multiple sclerosis patients with progressive multifocal leukoencephalopathy (dated by TCRdb to the late 2010s). What this sample's time point label stands for: 6 months of natalizumab therapy. According to the study, the label for this sample's treatment or condition signals: on natalizumab therapy at sampling. The library was made by the immunoSEQ multiplex PCR assay. The immuneACCESS repertoire file appears here via TCRdb, limited to in-frame rearrangements. These files lack a portion of the clones; in checked studies, under half of the deficit traces to unresolved V genes, and the cause of the others is not known. The sample records about 30,000 clones, roughly 90% of which are singletons. The ten largest clones capture roughly 1.6% of the sample. The source was PBMCs, collected from a patient treated with natalizumab. The receptors stem from a human donor with multiple sclerosis.

The rearrangement joins TRBV29-1 to TRBJ1-2, with D unclear. Germline V lookup: CDR1 SQVTM, CDR2 ANQGSEA. The germline V and J ends were trimmed by 7 bases and 7 bases, with 13 bases remaining between them. This CDR3 contains 11 residues. The CDR3 DNA is TGCAGCGGAAGCACGGCGGGTGGCTACACCTTC. This gives the protein CSGSTAGGYTF.

The CDR3 region is CASSFRESPGELFF. CDR3 sequence (DNA): TGCGCCAGCAGCTTCCGGGAATCTCCCGGGGAGCTGTTTTTT. This chain connects TRBV5-1 to TRBJ2-2; weak D call: TRBD2 (5 bases). Trimming left V 2 bases short and J 6 bases short, with 11 bases between. Germline V lookup: CDR1 SGHRS, CDR2 YFSETQ. The CDR3 spans 14 residues. Full variable domain (missing parts from reference TRBV5-1 and TRBJ2-2): KAGVTQTPRYLIKTRGQQVTLSCSPISGHRSVSWYQQTPGQGLQFLFEYFSETQRNKGNFPGRFSGRQFSNSRSEMNVSTLELGDSALYLCASSFRESPGELFFGEGSRLTVL.

This sequence joins TRBV5-4 and TRBJ2-3, with TRBD1 matching over 8 bases. Germline CDR1 reads SGHNT; CDR2 reads YYREEE (reference sequence). There are 14 residues in the CDR3. The ends lost 4 bases at V and 2 bases at J; junction bases unmatched: 3. The CDR3 spells CASSQDRATDTQYF. DNA of the CDR3: TGTGCCAGCAGCCAGGACAGGGCCACAGATACGCAGTATTTT.

This clone was seen only once. In DNA, the CDR3 is TGTGCCAGCAAGGAGACGGGTAGCACTGAAGCTTTCTTT. Amino acids: CASKETGSTEAFF. The chain carries TRBV6-1 and TRBJ1-1; D unclear. Germline-derived CDR1 and CDR2 are MNHNS and SASEGT. The CDR3 extends over 13 amino acids. Trimming stripped 7 bases from V and 4 bases from J, with 13 bases between.

The rearrangement links TRBV6-5 to TRBJ1-1, with 7 positions matching TRBD1. The CDR3 loop spans 15 amino acids. V was clipped by 6 bases and J by 1 base; unmatched bases: 8. The germline CDR1 and CDR2 sequences are MNHEY and SVGAGI. CDR3 amino acids: CASRFQGTANTEAFF. In DNA form, the CDR3 reads TGTGCCAGCAGGTTTCAGGGGACAGCGAACACTGAAGCTTTCTTT.

V gene TRBV28 combines with J gene TRBJ2-2; TRBD2 matches 8 bases. Germline V gene lookup returns CDR1 MDHEN and CDR2 SYDVKM. The ends lost 7 bases at V and 6 bases at J; junction bases unmatched: 10. This CDR3 has 15 amino acids. The CDR3 region has the DNA TGTGCCAGCACGGCATGGACTAGCTGGGCCGGGGAGCTGTTTTTT. Translating it yields CASTAWTSWAGELFF.

The rearrangement joins TRBV30 to TRBJ1-1, with D possibly TRBD1 on 5 matching bases. The CDR3 length is 16 residues. Germline CDR1 is GTSNPN and CDR2 is SVGIG (reference sequence). The V and J ends lost 0 bases and 0 bases respectively, with 14 bases between them. This CDR3 is CAWSVLAGIMNTEAFF. The CDR3 bases are TGTGCCTGGAGTGTATTAGCAGGGATCATGAACACTGAAGCTTTCTTT.

The J gene is TRBJ1-1, the V gene TRBV18; 8 positions match TRBD1. The germline V gene encodes CDR1 KGHSH and CDR2 LQKENI. This CDR3 is built from 17 residues. The V gene end was trimmed by 2 bases and the J gene end by 5 bases; junction bases not matched to a gene: 13. The CDR3 here is CASSPSIGQGRGTEAFF. CDR3 nucleotides: TGTGCCAGCTCACCATCGATAGGACAGGGCAGGGGAACTGAAGCTTTCTTT.

The chain is built from TRBV20-1 and TRBJ1-2; D is perhaps TRBD1 (6 bases). Per germline, CDR1 DFQATT and CDR2 SNEGSKA (reference sequence). The CDR3 is made up of 10 amino acids. V lost 6 bases and J 14 bases, leaving 16 bases between the germline ends. In nucleotides, the CDR3 is TGCAGTGCCGGGATGGGGGGCGGTACCTTC. It is translated as CSAGMGGGTF.

The chain links TRBV20-1 to TRBJ2-5; D is ambiguous. The CDR3 runs to 11 residues. V was shortened by 5 bases and J by 1 base, with 5 bases between the two germline ends. Germline CDR1 reads DFQATT; CDR2 reads SNEGSKA (reference sequence). The chain's CDR3 is CSAGVQETQYF. For the CDR3, the DNA is TGCAGTGCTGGGGTCCAAGAGACCCAGTACTTC.

The gene calls are TRBV7-9 and TRBJ2-7; D gene ambiguous. Germline CDR1 and CDR2: SEHNR and FQNEAQ (reference sequence). This CDR3 region has 12 residues. Deletions cut 4 bases from V and 3 bases from J, with 7 bases between. Written as DNA, the CDR3 is TGTGCCAGCAGCTCGTACAGCTACGAGCAGTACTTC. Amino acid sequence: CASSSYSYEQYF.